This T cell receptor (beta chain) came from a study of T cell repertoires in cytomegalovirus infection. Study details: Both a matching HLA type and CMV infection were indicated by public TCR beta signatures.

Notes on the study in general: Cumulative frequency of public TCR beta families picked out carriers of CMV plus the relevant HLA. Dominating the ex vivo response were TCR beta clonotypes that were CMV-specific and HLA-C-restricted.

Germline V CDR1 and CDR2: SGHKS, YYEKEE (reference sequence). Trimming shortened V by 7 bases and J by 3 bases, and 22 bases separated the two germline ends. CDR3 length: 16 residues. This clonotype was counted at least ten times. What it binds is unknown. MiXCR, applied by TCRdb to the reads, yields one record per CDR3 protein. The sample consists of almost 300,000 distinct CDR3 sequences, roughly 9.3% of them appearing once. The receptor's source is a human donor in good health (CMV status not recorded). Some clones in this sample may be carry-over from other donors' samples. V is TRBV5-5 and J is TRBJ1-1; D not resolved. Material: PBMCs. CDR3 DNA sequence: TGTGCCAGCCTCCAGACCGCCACACTCGACTACACTGAAGCTTTCTTT. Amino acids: CASLQTATLDYTEAFF. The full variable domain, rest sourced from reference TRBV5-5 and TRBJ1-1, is DAGVTQSPTHLIKTRGQQVTLRCSPISGHKSVSWYQQVLGQGPQFIFQYYEKEERGRGNFPDRFSARQFPNYSSELNVNALLLGDSALYLCASLQTATLDYTEAFFGQGTRLTVV.